This T cell receptor beta chain came from a study of T cells in Graves' hyperthyroidism and ophthalmopathy. This clonotype came up many times. Its antigen is not identified. V dropped 2 bases and J dropped 4; count of bases not matched to a gene: 7. Germline CDR1 and CDR2: KGHSH and LQKENI. The CDR3 is 15 residues long. From RNA transcripts, TCR beta CDR3 regions were amplified. First-round RT-PCR of the TCR CDR3 relied on the HTBI primer set. TCRdb reanalysed the multiplex PCR reads using MiXCR and keeps one entry per CDR3 protein. The sample has 550,000 to 850,000 distinct CDR3 sequences; roughly a sixth are singletons. Findings and limits, study-wide: A median 6.5 months before onset, the model predicted ophthalmopathy.

Hyperthyroidism had been newly diagnosed in patients aged 18 to 65, and its duration was under 2 months. Each diagnosis was grounded in clinical symptoms, serum thyroxine and TRAb, thyroid ultrasound, and orbital computed tomography. Sequencing input: blood. The chain combines TRBV18 with TRBJ2-7; TRBD1 matches 8 bases. This clonotype originated in a woman in her forties or fifties with Graves' hyperthyroidism that later progressed to Graves' ophthalmopathy. In DNA, the CDR3 is TGTGCCAGCTCACCATCGTCAGGGGGCACTTACGAGCAGTACTTC. Protein: CASSPSSGGTYEQYF.